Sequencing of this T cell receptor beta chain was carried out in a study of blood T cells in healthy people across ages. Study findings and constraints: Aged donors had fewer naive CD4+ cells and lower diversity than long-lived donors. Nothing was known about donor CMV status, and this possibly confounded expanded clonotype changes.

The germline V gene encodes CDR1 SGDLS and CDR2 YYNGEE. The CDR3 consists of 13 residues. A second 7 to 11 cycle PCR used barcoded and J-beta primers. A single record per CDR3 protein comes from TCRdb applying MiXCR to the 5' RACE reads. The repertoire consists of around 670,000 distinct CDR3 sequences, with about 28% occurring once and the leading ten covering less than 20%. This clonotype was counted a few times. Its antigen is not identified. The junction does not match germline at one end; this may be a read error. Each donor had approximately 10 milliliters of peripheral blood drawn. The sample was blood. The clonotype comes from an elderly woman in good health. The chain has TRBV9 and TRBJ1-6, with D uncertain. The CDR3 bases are TGTGCCAGCAGCGTAGAGTGGTCTTCATCCCTCCACTTT. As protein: CASSVEWSSSLHF.